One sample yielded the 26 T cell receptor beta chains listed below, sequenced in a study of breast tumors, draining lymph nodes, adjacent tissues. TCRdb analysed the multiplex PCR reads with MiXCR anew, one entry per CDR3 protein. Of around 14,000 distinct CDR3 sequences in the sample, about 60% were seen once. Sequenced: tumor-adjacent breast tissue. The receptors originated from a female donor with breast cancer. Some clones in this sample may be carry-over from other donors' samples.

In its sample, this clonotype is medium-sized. DNA for the CDR3: TGTGCCAGCACCCGAACACAGGGGACCGGCTACACCTTC. Translating it yields CASTRTQGTGYTF. This chain joins TRBV19 and TRBJ1-2; 7 nucleotides agree with TRBD1. CDR1 and CDR2 from the germline V gene are LNHDA and SQIVND (reference sequence). V dropped 9 bases and J dropped 8; count of bases not matched to a gene: 12. This CDR3 has 13 residues. The full variable domain, with the rest looked up from reference TRBV19 and TRBJ1-2, is DGGITQSPKYLFRKEGQNVTLSCEQNLNHDAMYWYRQDPGQGLRLIYYSQIVNDFQKGDIAEGYSVSREKKESFPLTVTSAQKNPTAFYLCASTRTQGTGYTFGSGTRLTVV.

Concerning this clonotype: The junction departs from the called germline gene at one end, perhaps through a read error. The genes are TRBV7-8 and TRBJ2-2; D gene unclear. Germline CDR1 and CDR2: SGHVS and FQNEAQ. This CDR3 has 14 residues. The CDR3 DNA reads TGTGCCAGCAGCTTAAGCGTGAACGCCGGGGAGCTGTTTTTT. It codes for CASSLSVNAGELFF.

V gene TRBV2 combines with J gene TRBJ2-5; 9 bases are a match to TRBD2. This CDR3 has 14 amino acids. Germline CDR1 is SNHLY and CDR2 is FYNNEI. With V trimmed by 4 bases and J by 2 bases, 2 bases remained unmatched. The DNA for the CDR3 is TGTGCCAGCAGTGCTAGCGGGGAGCAAGAGACCCAGTACTTC. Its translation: CASSASGEQETQYF.

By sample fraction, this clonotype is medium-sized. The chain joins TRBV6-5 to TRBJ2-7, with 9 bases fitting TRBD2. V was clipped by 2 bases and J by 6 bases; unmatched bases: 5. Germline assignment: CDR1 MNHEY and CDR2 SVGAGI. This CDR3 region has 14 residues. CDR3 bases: TGTGCCAGCAGTTACAAAGCGGGAGGTGCCGAGCAGTACTTC. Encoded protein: CASSYKAGGAEQYF.

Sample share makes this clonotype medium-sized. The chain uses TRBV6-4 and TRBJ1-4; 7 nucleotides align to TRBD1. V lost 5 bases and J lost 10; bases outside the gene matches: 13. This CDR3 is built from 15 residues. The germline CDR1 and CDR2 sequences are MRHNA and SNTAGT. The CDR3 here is CASSFDPTGSVKLFF. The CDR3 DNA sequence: TGTGCCAGCAGTTTTGACCCGACAGGGAGCGTAAAACTGTTTTTT.

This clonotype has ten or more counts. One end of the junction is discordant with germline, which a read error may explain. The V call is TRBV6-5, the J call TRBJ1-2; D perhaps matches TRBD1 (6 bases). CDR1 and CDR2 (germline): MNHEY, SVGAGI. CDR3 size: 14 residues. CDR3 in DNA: TGTGCCAGCAGTCACTCAACAGGGTTGTATGGCTACACCTTC. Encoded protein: CASSHSTGLYGYTF.

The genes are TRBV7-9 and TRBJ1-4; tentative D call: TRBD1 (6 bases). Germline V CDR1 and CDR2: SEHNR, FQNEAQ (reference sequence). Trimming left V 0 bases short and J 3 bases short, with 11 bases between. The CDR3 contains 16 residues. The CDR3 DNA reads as TGTGCCAGCAGCTTAGCGTTGGGACAAGCTAATGAAAAACTGTTTTTT. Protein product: CASSLALGQANEKLFF.

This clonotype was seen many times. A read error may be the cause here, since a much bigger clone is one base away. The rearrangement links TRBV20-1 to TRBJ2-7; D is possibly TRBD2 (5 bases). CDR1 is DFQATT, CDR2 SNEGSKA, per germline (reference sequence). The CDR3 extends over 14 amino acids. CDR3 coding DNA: TGCAGTGCTAGAGTTGATAGCGCCTCCTCCGAGCAGTACTTC. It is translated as CSARVDSASSEQYF.

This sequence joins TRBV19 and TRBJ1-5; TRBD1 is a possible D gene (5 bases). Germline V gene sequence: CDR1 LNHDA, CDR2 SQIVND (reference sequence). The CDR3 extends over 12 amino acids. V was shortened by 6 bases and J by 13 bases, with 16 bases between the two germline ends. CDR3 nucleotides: TGTGCCAGTAGAGGGCGACAGCCGCCACAGCATTTT. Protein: CASRGRQPPQHF.

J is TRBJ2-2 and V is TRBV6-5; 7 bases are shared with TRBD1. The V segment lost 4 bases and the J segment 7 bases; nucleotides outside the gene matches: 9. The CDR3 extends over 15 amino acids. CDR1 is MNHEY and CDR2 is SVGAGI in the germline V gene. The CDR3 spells CASSSADRRLGELFF. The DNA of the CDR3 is TGTGCCAGCAGTTCGGCGGACAGGCGGCTCGGGGAGCTGTTTTTT.

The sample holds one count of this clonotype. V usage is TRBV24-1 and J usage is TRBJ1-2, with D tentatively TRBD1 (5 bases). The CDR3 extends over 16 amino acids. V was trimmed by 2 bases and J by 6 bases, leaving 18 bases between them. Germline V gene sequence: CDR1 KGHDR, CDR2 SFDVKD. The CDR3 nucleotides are TGTGCCACCAGTGATTCGGGGACGTCTTTCGGGGATGGCTACACCTTC. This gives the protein CATSDSGTSFGDGYTF.

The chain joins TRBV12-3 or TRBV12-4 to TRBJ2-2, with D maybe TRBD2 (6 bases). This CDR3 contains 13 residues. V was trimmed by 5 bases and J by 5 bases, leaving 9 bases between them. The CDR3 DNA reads TGTGCCAGCAGTACAGGAGGGACCGGGGAGCTGTTTTTT. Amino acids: CASSTGGTGELFF.

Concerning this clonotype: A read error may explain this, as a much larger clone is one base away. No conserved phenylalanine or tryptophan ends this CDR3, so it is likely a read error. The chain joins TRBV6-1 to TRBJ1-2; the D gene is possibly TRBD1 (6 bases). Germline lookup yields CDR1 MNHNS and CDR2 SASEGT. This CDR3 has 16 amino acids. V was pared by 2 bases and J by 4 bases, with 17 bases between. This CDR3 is CASSEWEGGISYGYTL. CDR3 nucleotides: TGTGCCAGCAGTGAATGGGAGGGGGGGATCAGCTATGGCTACACCCTC.

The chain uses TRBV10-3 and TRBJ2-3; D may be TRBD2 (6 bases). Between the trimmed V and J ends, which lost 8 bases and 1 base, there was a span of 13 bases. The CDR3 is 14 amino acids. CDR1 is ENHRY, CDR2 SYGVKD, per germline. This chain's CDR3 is CAIGEAGRTDTQYF. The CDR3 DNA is TGTGCCATCGGGGAAGCGGGCCGCACAGATACGCAGTATTTT.

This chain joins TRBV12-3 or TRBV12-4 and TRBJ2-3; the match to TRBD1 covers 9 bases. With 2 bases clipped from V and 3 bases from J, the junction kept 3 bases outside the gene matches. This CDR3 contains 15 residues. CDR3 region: CASSLMGQGTDTQYF. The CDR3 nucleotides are TGTGCCAGCAGTTTAATGGGACAGGGAACAGATACGCAGTATTTT.

CDR3 nucleotides: TGTGCCAGCAGCTTCGGGCAGATGAACACCATATATTTT. As protein: CASSFGQMNTIYF. The genes are TRBV11-2 and TRBJ1-3, with D uncertain. CDR1 is SGHAT, CDR2 FQNNGV, per germline. Trimming shortened V by 3 bases and J by 7 bases, and 10 bases separated the two germline ends. There are 13 residues in the CDR3.

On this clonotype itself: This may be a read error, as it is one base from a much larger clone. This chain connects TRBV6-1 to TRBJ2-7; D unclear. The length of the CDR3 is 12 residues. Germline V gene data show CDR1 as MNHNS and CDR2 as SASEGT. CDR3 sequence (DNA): TGTGCCAGCAGTGAATATGGCTACGAGCAGCACTTC. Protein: CASSEYGYEQHF.

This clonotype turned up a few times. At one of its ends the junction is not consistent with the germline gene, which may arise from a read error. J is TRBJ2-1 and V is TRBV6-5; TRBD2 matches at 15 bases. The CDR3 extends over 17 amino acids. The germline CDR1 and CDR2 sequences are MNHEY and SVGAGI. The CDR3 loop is CASSHSGTSGRYNEQFF. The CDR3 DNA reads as TGTGCCAGCAGTCACTCTGGGACTAGCGGGAGGTACAATGAGCAGTTCTTC.

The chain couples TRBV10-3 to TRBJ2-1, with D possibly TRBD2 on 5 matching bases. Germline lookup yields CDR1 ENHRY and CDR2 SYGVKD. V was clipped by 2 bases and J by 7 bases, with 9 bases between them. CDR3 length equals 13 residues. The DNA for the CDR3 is TGTGCCATCAGTGAGGGGAGAACGAATGAGCAGTTCTTC. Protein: CAISEGRTNEQFF.

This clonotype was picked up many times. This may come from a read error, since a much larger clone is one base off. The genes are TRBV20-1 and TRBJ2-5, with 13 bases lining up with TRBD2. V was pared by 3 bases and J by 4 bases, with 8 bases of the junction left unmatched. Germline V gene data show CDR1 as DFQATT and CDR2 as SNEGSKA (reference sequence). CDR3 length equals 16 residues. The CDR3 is CSASVGLAGTRETQYF. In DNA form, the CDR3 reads TGCAGTGCTAGTGTGGGACTAGCGGGAACGAGAGAGACCCAGTACTTC.

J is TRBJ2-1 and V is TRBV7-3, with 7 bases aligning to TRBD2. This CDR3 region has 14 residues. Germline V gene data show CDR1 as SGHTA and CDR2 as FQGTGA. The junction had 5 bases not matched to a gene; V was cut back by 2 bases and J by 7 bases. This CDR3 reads CASSLAGAINEQFF. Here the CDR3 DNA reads TGTGCCAGCAGCTTAGCGGGAGCAATTAATGAGCAGTTCTTC.

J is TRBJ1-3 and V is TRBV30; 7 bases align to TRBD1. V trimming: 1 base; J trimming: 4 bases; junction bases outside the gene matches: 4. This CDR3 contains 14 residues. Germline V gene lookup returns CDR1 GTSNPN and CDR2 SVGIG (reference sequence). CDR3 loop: CAWSEGTVGNTIYF. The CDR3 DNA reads TGTGCCTGGAGTGAGGGGACAGTCGGAAACACCATATATTTT.

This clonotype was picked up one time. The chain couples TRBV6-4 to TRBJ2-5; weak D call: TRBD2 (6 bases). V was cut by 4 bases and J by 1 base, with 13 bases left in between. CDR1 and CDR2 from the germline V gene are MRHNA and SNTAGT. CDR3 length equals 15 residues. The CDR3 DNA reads TGTGCCAGCAGTGTAGACGGGGGTACCCAAGAGACCCAGTACTTC. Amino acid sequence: CASSVDGGTQETQYF.

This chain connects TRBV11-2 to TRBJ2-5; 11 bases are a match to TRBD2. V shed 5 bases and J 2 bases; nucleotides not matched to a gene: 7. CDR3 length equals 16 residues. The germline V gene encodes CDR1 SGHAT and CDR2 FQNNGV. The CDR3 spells CASSTTSGTGQETQYF. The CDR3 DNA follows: TGTGCCAGCAGCACGACTAGCGGGACAGGACAAGAGACCCAGTACTTC. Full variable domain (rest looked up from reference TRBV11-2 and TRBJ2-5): EAGVAQSPRYKIIEKRQSVAFWCNPISGHATLYWYQQILGQGPKLLIQFQNNGVVDDSQLPKDRFSAERLKGVDSTLKIQPAKLEDSAVYLCASSTTSGTGQETQYFGPGTRLLVL.

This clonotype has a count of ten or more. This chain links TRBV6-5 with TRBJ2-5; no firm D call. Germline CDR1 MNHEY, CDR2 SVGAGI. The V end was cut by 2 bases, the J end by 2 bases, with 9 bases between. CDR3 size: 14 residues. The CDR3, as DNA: TGTGCCAGCAGTTACGAATCTGGTCAAGAGACCCAGTACTTC. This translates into CASSYESGQETQYF.

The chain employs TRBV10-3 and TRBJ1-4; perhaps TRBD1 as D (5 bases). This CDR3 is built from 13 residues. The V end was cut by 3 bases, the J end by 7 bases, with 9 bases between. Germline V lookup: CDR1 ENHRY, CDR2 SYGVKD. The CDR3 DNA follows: TGTGCCATCAGTGATTCGGGGGGTGAAAAACTGTTTTTT. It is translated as CAISDSGGEKLFF.